One and the same sample provided the 9 T cell receptor beta chains below, sequenced in a study of blood T cells in healthy people across ages. With a J-beta primer mix and a sample-barcoded 5' primer, a second PCR ran 7 to 11 cycles. From the 5' RACE reads, TCRdb called clonotypes with MiXCR, one entry per CDR3 protein. The sample yields over 550,000 distinct CDR3 sequences, under 30% seen once. Sequenced sample: blood. The receptors stem from an elderly woman in good health.

This clonotype was recorded many times. V usage is TRBV6-2 or TRBV6-3 and J usage is TRBJ1-1; 8 bases match TRBD1. V shed 5 bases and J 10 bases; nucleotides not matched to a gene: 15. Looked up from germline, CDR1 is MNHEY and CDR2 is SVGEGT. The CDR3 has 15 amino acids. The CDR3 nucleotides read TGTGCCAGCAGTCCACCGGGACAGGCCCTTAGGGGAGCTTTCTTT. Translation: CASSPPGQALRGAFF.

A note on this clonotype: This may arise from a read error, as a much more abundant clone is one base away. The V call is TRBV6-5, the J call TRBJ2-7, with D possibly being TRBD2 (6 bases). The V gene lost 5 bases and the J gene lost 7 bases, with 18 bases spanning the gap. Germline V lookup: CDR1 MNHEY, CDR2 SVGAGI. The CDR3 runs 14 residues. CDR3 protein: CASSPTRRVHEQYF. The CDR3 DNA follows: TGTGCCAGCAGTCCTACAAGGAGGGTCCATGAGCAGTACTTC.

On this clonotype: A much larger clone lies one base from this, so it may be a read error. The chain is built from TRBV20-1 and TRBJ2-1; 12 nucleotides align to TRBD2. The V gene's germline CDR1 is DFQATT and CDR2 SNEGSKA (reference sequence). The J segment lost 4 bases and the V segment lost 1 base, leaving 14 bases of the junction unmatched. This CDR3 is built from 19 residues. The CDR3 bases are TGCAGTGCTAGAGTCTCTAGCGGGGGGGCGAGCTTCGGATACAATGAGCAGTTCTTC. Its translation: CSARVSSGGASFGYNEQFF.

This clonotype was found many times. The gene calls are TRBV7-9 and TRBJ2-7, with D uncertain. CDR1 and CDR2 from the germline V gene are SEHNR and FQNEAQ (reference sequence). Between the trimmed V and J ends, which lost 2 bases and 2 bases, there was a span of 4 bases. The CDR3 is 12 residues long. The CDR3 region has the DNA TGTGCCAGCAGCTTATCCACCTACGAGCAGTACTTC. Translating it yields CASSLSTYEQYF.

This clonotype has more than one count but fewer than ten. This rearrangement joins TRBV7-9 to TRBJ2-2; the D call may be TRBD1 or TRBD2 (5 bases each). V was shortened by 4 bases and J by 4 bases, with 13 bases between the two germline ends. The CDR3 consists of 15 residues. Germline CDR1 reads SEHNR; CDR2 reads FQNEAQ (reference sequence). In DNA form, the CDR3 reads TGTGCCAGCAGCTCCCGGGACCCCTCCACCGGGGAGCTGTTTTTT. It yields the protein CASSSRDPSTGELFF. Together with reference TRBV7-9 and TRBJ2-2, the CDR3 gives the full variable domain: DTGVSQNPRHKITKRGQNVTFRCDPISEHNRLYWYRQTLGQGPEFLTYFQNEAQLEKSRLLSDRFSAERPKGSFSTLEIQRTEQGDSAMYLCASSSRDPSTGELFFGEGSRLTVL.

This clonotype has a handful of counts. This rearrangement joins TRBV7-9 to TRBJ1-2; possible D gene TRBD1, 5 bases. Germline V lookup: CDR1 SEHNR, CDR2 FQNEAQ (reference sequence). V was clipped by 1 base and J by 7 bases, with 16 bases between them. The CDR3 extends over 15 amino acids. CDR3: CASSLDGGISGGYTF. The CDR3 DNA reads as TGTGCCAGCAGCTTAGATGGGGGGATCTCTGGTGGCTACACCTTC.

The chain employs TRBV20-1 and TRBJ1-1, with D tentatively TRBD1 (5 bases). CDR1 is DFQATT, CDR2 SNEGSKA, per germline (reference sequence). V was cut by 1 base and J by 11 bases, with 20 bases left in between. The CDR3 totals 14 residues. CDR3 residues: CSARAPRQGRGAFF. In DNA, the CDR3 is TGCAGTGCTAGAGCCCCTAGGCAGGGACGCGGGGCTTTCTTT.

This clonotype was recorded many times. The chain employs TRBV6-2 or TRBV6-3 and TRBJ2-5; tentative D call: TRBD1 (6 bases). The V and J ends lost 8 bases and 2 bases respectively, with 9 bases between them. The germline V gene has CDR1 MNHEY and CDR2 SVGEGT. The CDR3 consists of 12 residues. CDR3 in DNA: TGTGCCAGCCAAGGGGGACAAGAGACCCAGTACTTC. Protein product: CASQGGQETQYF.

The chain is built from TRBV29-1 and TRBJ1-1, with D unclear. CDR3 length: 14 residues. Germline CDR1 reads SQVTM; CDR2 reads ANQGSEA. The V end was cut by 0 bases, the J end by 7 bases, with 15 bases between. For the CDR3, the DNA is TGCAGCGTTGAAGATCGTCTGGCCCGGGGTGAAGCTTTCTTT. This gives the protein CSVEDRLARGEAFF.